The clone carrying this T cell receptor beta chain was found many times. Its matching antigen is unknown. The CDR3 length is 16 residues. With 5 bases clipped from V and 6 bases from J, the junction kept 15 bases outside the gene matches. These data come from a study of early T cells in non-severe SARS-CoV-2 infection. Study-wide points: Matching results from VDJdb favored anti-spike CD8 responses, leaving private and CD4 specificities undetected.

TCRdb called the 5' RACE reads again in MiXCR, with one record for every CDR3 protein. The repertoire consists of some 50,000 distinct CDR3 sequences, with less than 9.5% occurring once and the leading ten covering around 4%. The clonotype comes from an adult who was a healthcare worker with PCR-confirmed SARS-CoV-2 infection or an uninfected control (not recorded which). The V call is TRBV12-3 or TRBV12-4, the J call TRBJ2-7; 8 nucleotides agree with TRBD1. The sequenced sample consisted of whole blood. The CDR3 sequence: CASSPTTGAGQSEQYF. CDR3 DNA sequence: TGTGCCAGCAGTCCGACGACAGGGGCCGGCCAAAGCGAGCAGTACTTC.